The sequence of this T cell receptor (beta chain) was determined in a study of low-dose radiotherapy and immunotherapy resistance in tumors. Alpha- and beta-chain coverage of first-strand cDNA came from TRAV- and TRBV-specific primers. The authors ran 15 to 20 PCR cycles to amplify TCRs with a constant-region primer and V-primer adapter. Amplifying the isolated mRNA was done by in vitro transcription. MiXCR was run by TCRdb on the reads, yielding one entry per CDR3 protein. The sample contains tens of thousands of distinct CDR3 sequences, about 18% of which appear only once. Time point reported: before trial treatment. CDR1 and CDR2 from the germline V gene are SGHTA and FQGNSA. J gave up 4 bases and V 1 base, and 3 bases lay outside the gene matches. The CDR3 sequence is 14 residues long. The sample holds many counts of this clonotype.

The receptor's source is a male donor with prostate cancer. The V call is TRBV7-2, the J call TRBJ1-2; 7 nucleotides align to TRBD1. This material consisted of PBMCs, taken before treatment. The CDR3 region has the DNA TGTGCCAGCAGCTTAGTGGGACAGAGCTATGGCTACACCTTC. It codes for CASSLVGQSYGYTF.